This TCR beta chain was captured by sequencing in a study of shared clonotypes between healthy human individuals. Here immunoSEQ multiplex PCR was the method, and the copy in TCRdb shows in-frame clones only, minus some. This table holds 1.4 million or so clones, about 98.5% found once. Study-wide findings and caveats: Rarefaction indicated that sorted-subset sequencing remained incomplete although depth was large.

Trimming took 6 bases from V and 0 from J; bases not matched to a gene: 6. This CDR3 region has 15 residues. Germline-derived CDR1 and CDR2 are SGHAT and FQNNGV. In regard to this clone: The antigen remains unidentified.

The chain links TRBV11-2 to TRBJ2-5, with 8 nucleotides matching TRBD1. This clonotype was obtained from a man aged 25 to 40 in good health. The material sequenced was naive CD4+ T cells sorted from blood. Subset meaning: CD45RA+ positively selected. CDR3 residues: CASRTLDRDQETQYF. Written as DNA, the CDR3 is TGTGCCAGCAGAACCCTGGACAGGGACCAAGAGACCCAGTACTTC.